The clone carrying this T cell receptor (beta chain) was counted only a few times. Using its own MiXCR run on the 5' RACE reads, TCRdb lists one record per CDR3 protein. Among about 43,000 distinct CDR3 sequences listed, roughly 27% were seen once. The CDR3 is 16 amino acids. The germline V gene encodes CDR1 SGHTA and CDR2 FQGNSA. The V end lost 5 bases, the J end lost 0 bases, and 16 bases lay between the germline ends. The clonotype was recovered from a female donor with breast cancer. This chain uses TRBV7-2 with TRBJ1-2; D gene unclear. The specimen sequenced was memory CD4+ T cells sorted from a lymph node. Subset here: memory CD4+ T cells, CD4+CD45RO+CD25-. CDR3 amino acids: CASSVDPSHANYGYTF. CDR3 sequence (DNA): TGTGCCAGCAGCGTAGACCCTTCACACGCTAACTATGGCTACACCTTC.